This record concerns one T cell receptor beta chain sequence. The antigen is not known. This sample was included in a study of PD-1 blockade in classical Hodgkin lymphoma. The study, taken as a whole, reports: Reports described newly diagnosed patients as having lower baseline TCR diversity than healthy donors.

Time point described: newly diagnosed, previously untreated cHL patient sample. Researchers used magnetic negative selection to pull out pure CD4+ T cells from thawed PBMCs. Trimming stripped 5 bases from V and 0 bases from J, with 14 bases between. CDR1 and CDR2 from the germline V gene are LNHDA and SQIVND (reference sequence). The CDR3 runs to 16 residues. Data came from immunoSEQ multiplex PCR; TCRdb stores just in-frame clones and leaves some out. The data contain approximately 16,000 clones, about 86% of them singletons. This clonotype was sampled from a human donor with classical Hodgkin lymphoma. Input material: CD4+ T cells from blood. V and J are TRBV19 and TRBJ1-5; a weak D match, TRBD1 (6 bases). The CDR3 DNA is TGTGCCAGTAGTGAACGGGGGCGATATAGCAATCAGCCCCAGCATTTT. Protein product: CASSERGRYSNQPQHF.